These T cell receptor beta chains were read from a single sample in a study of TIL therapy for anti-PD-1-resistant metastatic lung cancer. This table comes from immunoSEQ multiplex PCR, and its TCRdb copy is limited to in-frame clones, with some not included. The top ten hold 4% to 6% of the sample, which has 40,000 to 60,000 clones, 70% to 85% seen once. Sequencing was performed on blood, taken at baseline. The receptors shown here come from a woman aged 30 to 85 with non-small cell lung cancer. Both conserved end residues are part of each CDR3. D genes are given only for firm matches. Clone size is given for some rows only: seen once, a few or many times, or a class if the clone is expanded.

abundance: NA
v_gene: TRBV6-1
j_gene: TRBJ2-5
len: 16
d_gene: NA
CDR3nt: TGTGCCAGCAGTGTTCAGCCAAAGCGGGCGTTGGGGCCGATCTACTTC
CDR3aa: CASSVQPKRALGPIYF

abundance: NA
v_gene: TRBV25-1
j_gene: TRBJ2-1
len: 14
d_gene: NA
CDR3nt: TGTGCCAGCGACCCAGGGGGGGTATGGAATGAGCAGTTCTTC
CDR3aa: CASDPGGVWNEQFF

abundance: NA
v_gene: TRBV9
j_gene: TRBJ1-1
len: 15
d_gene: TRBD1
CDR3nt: TGTGCCAGCAGCGTAGCCCGGACAGGGAACACTGAAGCTTTCTTT
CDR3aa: CASSVARTGNTEAFF

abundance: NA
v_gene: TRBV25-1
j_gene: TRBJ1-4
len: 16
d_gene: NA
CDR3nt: TGTGCCAGTGGTGCGGGGGCCATGGCCCCGAATGAAAAACTGTTTTTT
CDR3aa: CASGAGAMAPNEKLFF

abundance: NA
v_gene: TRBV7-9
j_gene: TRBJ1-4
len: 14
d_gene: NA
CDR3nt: TGTGCCAGCAGCCACTGGGGGACACATGAAAAACTGTTTTTT
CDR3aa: CASSHWGTHEKLFF

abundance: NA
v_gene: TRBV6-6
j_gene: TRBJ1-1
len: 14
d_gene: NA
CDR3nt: TGTGCCAGCAGCGGGGCGGATGTGAACACTGAAGCTTTCTTT
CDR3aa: CASSGADVNTEAFF

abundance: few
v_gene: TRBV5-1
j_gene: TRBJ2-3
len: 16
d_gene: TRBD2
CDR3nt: TGCGCCAGCAGCTTGGGAATTAGCGGGGTTAGGGATACGCAGTATTTT
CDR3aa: CASSLGISGVRDTQYF

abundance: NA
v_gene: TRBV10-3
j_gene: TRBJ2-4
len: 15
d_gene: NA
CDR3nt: TGTGCCATCAGTAACTCACCTTTAGCCAAAAACATTCAGTACTTC
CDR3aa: CAISNSPLAKNIQYF

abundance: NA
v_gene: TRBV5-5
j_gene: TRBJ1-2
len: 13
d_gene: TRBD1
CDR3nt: TGTGCCAGCAGCCTACAGGGGGCTGATGGCTACACCTTC
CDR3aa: CASSLQGADGYTF

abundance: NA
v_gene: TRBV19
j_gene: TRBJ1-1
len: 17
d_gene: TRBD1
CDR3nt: TGTGCCAGTAGTATTCTAGGGGGCTGGGTTCCGAACACTGAAGCTTTCTTT
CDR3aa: CASSILGGWVPNTEAFF

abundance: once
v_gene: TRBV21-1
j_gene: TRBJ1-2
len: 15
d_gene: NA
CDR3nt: TGTGCCAGCAGCAAAAAGCAGGGGGAGTGTTATGGCTACACCTTC
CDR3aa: CASSKKQGECYGYTF

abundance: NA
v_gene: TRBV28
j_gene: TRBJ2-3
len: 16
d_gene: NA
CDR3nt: TGTGCCAGCAGTTTAGCGATGGAGGGAGACGGAAATACGCAGTATTTT
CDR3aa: CASSLAMEGDGNTQYF

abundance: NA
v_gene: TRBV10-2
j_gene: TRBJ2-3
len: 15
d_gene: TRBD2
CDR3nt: TGCGCCAGCAGCAAAAGCGGGAGGGCCACAGATACGCAGTATTTT
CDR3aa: CASSKSGRATDTQYF

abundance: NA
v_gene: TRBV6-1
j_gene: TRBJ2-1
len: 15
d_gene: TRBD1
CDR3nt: TGTGCCAGCAAAAAGGGACAGGGGGCGGACAATGAGCAGTTCTTC
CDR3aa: CASKKGQGADNEQFF

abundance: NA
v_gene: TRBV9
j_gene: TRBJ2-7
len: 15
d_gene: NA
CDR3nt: TGTGCCAGCAGCGTAGGGAATACAGGGAACTACGAGCAGTACTTC
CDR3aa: CASSVGNTGNYEQYF

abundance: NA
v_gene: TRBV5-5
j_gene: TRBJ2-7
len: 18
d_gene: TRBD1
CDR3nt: TGTGCCAGCAGCCTCGAACTTCGGACAGGTGTGAGCTCCTACGAGCAGTACTTC
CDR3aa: CASSLELRTGVSSYEQYF

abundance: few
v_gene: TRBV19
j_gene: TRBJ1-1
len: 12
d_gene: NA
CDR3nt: TGTGCCAGCTACAGCCGTAACACTGAAGCTTTCTTT
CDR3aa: CASYSRNTEAFF

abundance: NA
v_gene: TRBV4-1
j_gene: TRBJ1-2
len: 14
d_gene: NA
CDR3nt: TGCGCCAGCAGCCAAGAGACGACTAACTATGGCTACACCTTC
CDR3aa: CASSQETTNYGYTF

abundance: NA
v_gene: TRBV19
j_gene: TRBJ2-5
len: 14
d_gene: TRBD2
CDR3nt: TGTGCCAGTAGTAATGCCGCGGGGGTCGAGACCCAGTACTTC
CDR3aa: CASSNAAGVETQYF

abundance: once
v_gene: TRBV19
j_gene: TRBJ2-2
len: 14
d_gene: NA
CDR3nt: TGTGCCAGTAGTCAGGTAGCGGCCACCGGGGAGCTGTTTTTT
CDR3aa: CASSQVAATGELFF

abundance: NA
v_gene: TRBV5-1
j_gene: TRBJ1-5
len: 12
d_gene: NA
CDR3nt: TGCGCCAGCAGCTCCCATGATCAGCCCCAGCATTTT
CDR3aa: CASSSHDQPQHF

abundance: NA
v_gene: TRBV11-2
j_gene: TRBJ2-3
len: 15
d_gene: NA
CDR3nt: TGTGCCAGCAGCGTTAGGGGGTTTCTCACAGATACGCAGTATTTT
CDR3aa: CASSVRGFLTDTQYF

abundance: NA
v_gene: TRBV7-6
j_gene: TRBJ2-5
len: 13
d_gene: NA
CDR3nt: TGTGCCAGCAGCTTAATCGTTCGGGGGACCCAGTACTTC
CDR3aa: CASSLIVRGTQYF

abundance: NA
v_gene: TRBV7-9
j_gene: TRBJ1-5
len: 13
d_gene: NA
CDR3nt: TGTGCCAGCAGCTTAGAACAGTATCAGCCCCAGCATTTT
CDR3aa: CASSLEQYQPQHF

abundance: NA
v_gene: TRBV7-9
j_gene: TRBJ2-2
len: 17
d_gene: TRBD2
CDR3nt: TGTGCCAGCAGCTGGGAAAACCTAGCGGTGGGGACCGGGGAGCTGTTTTTT
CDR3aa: CASSWENLAVGTGELFF

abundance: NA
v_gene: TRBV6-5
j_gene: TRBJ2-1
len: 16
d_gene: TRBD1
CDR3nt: TGTGCCAGCAGTTACTCGACAGGGGGCCCTTACAATGAGCAGTTCTTC
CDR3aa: CASSYSTGGPYNEQFF

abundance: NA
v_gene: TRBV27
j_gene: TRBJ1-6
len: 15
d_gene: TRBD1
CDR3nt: TGTGCCAGCAGTTTTACAGGGGCTAGGGATTCACCCCTCCACTTT
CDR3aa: CASSFTGARDSPLHF

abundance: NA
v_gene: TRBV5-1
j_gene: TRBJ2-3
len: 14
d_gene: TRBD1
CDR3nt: TGCGCCAGCAGCTTGGGACAGGGAGCAGATACGCAGTATTTT
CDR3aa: CASSLGQGADTQYF

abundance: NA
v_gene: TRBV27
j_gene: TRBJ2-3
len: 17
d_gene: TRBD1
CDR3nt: TGTGCCAGCAGTCCCCGTTTAATGCGGGACAGGGAAGATACGCAGTATTTT
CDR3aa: CASSPRLMRDREDTQYF

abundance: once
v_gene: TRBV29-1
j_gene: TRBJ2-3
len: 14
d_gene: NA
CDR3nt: TGCAGCGTATCGGGCCAGGTTAGCACAGATACGCAGTATTTT
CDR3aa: CSVSGQVSTDTQYF

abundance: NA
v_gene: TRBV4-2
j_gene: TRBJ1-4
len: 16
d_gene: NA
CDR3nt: TGTGCCAGCAGCCAAGAGTTAAGGGGGGCTAATGAAAAACTGTTTTTT
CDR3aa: CASSQELRGANEKLFF